This T cell receptor (beta chain) was obtained from a study of beta chain features in type 1 diabetes. A few counts support this clone. The study reverse transcribed the entire isolated RNA, so it sequenced expressed TCRB transcripts. Using immunoSEQ multiplex PCR, the repertoire was profiled, and TCRdb retains in-frame clones only, with some absent. The data hold 900,000 or so clones, with 15% to 20% observed a single time. The CDR3 is 13 residues long. CDR1 and CDR2 (germline): SNHLY, FYNNEI. V shed 5 bases and J shed 0 bases, with 8 bases lying between them. The specimen was naive CD4+ T cells from blood. The rearrangement uses TRBV2 and TRBJ2-7, with D tentatively TRBD1 or TRBD2 (5 bases each). This clonotype originated in a young woman in good health. The CDR3 loop reads CASSSGRSYEQYF. As DNA, the CDR3 is TGTGCCAGCAGTTCGGGACGCTCCTACGAGCAGTACTTC. Using reference TRBV2 and TRBJ2-7 for the parts outside the CDR3, the full variable domain is EPEVTQTPSHQVTQMGQEVILRCVPISNHLYFYWYRQILGQKVEFLVSFYNNEISEKSEIFDDQFSVERPDGSNFTLKIRSTKLEDSAMYFCASSSGRSYEQYFGPGTRLTVT.